The clone carrying this TCR beta chain turned up a few times. TCRdb analysed the 5' RACE reads with MiXCR anew, one entry per CDR3 protein. The sample has some 200,000 distinct CDR3 sequences, over 7.5% seen once. This CDR3 is 15 amino acids long. V was clipped by 7 bases and J by 0 bases, with 14 bases between them. Germline lookup yields CDR1 MNHNS and CDR2 SASEGT. This sample was included in a study of T-cell memory formation after mild COVID-19. On the study more broadly: TCR clusters mostly belonged to single donors.

This receptor was taken from a young man who had mild COVID-19 (a few samples of this study predate the infection). Cell type and time point are not known. The material sequenced was PBMCs or a T cell subset sorted from them (not recorded which). J is TRBJ2-3 and V is TRBV6-1, with D hard to call. The CDR3 DNA sequence: TGTGCCAGCACCGATCGGAGTCAAAGCACAGATACGCAGTATTTT. It codes for CASTDRSQSTDTQYF.